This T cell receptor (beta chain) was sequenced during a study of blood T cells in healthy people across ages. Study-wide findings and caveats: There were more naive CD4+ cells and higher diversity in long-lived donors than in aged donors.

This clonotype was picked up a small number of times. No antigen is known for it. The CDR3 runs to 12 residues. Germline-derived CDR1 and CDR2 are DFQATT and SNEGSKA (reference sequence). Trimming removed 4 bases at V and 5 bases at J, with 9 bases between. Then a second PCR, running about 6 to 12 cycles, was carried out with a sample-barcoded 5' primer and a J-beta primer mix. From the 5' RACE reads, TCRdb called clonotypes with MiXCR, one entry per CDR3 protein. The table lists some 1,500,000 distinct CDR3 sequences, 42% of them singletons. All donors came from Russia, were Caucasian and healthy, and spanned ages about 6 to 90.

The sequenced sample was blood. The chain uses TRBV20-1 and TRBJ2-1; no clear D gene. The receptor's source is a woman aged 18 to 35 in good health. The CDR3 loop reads CSAMGHNNEQFF. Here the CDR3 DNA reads TGCAGTGCTATGGGCCACAACAATGAGCAGTTCTTC.